Following are 8 T cell receptor beta chains from one sample sequenced in a study of cytomegalovirus exposure and HLA in healthy donors. The protocol was immunoSEQ multiplex PCR, while the TCRdb copy is restricted to in-frame clones and leaves out a portion. The sample consists of over 250,000 clones, about nine tenths of them appearing once. The specimen sequenced was PBMCs. All receptors derive from a woman in her twenties or thirties in good health and CMV-seropositive.

V is TRBV27 and J is TRBJ2-7; 14 bases map to TRBD2. CDR1 is MNHEY, CDR2 SMNVEV, per germline (reference sequence). With 6 bases clipped from V and 7 bases from J, the junction kept 5 bases outside the gene matches. This CDR3 is built from 14 residues. DNA for the CDR3: TGTGCCAGCAGACCAGGACTAGCGGGGGGTGAGCAGTACTTC. It codes for CASRPGLAGGEQYF.

The V gene is TRBV28, the J gene TRBJ1-2; a possible D gene is TRBD1 (5 bases). Germline CDR1 MDHEN, CDR2 SYDVKM. Trimming removed 2 bases from V and 3 bases from J, with 13 bases in between. The CDR3 runs 15 residues. The CDR3 DNA is TGTGCCAGCAGTTTAGCTGGGGCCGGGGACTATGGCTACACCTTC. Amino acid sequence: CASSLAGAGDYGYTF.

This chain links TRBV6-5 with TRBJ1-2; tentative D call: TRBD1 (5 bases). Trimming removed 5 bases at V and 3 bases at J, with 10 bases between. The CDR3 runs 13 residues. CDR1 is MNHEY and CDR2 is SVGAGI in the germline V gene. In DNA, the CDR3 is TGTGCCAGCAGTGCGACAGCTTACTATGGCTACACCTTC. Its translation: CASSATAYYGYTF.

The rearrangement links TRBV11-1 to TRBJ2-1; no clear D. CDR1 SGHAT and CDR2 FQDESV come from the germline V gene (reference sequence). The CDR3 is 12 residues long. Trimming took off 3 bases at V and 4 bases at J, with 4 bases between the two ends. The CDR3 loop reads CASSFEYNEQFF. CDR3 bases: TGTGCCAGCAGCTTTGAGTACAATGAGCAGTTCTTC. Variable domain in full (rest from reference TRBV11-1 and TRBJ2-1): EAEVAQSPRYKITEKSQAVAFWCDPISGHATLYWYRQILGQGPELLVQFQDESVVDDSQLPKDRFSAERLKGVDSTLKIQPAELGDSAMYLCASSFEYNEQFFGPGTRLTVL.

The genes are TRBV4-1 and TRBJ2-7, with TRBD2 identical over 8 bases. Per the germline V gene, CDR1 is MGHRA and CDR2 is YSYEKL. The CDR3 is made up of 17 amino acids. V lost 4 bases, J lost 0 bases, and 11 bases stayed unmatched. The CDR3 DNA is TGCGCCAGCAGCCCAGACCAGGGCGGGGGGAGCTCCTACGAGCAGTACTTC. This encodes CASSPDQGGGSSYEQYF.

The gene calls are TRBV28 and TRBJ2-3; 14 nucleotides agree with TRBD2. This CDR3 contains 14 residues. With V trimmed by 6 bases and J by 6 bases, 2 bases remained unmatched. CDR1 and CDR2 from the germline V gene are MDHEN and SYDVKM. For the CDR3, the DNA is TGTGCCAGCAGGACTAGCGGGAGGGGGGATACGCAGTATTTT. It codes for CASRTSGRGDTQYF. Full variable domain (missing parts from reference TRBV28 and TRBJ2-3): DVKVTQSSRYLVKRTGEKVFLECVQDMDHENMFWYRQDPGLGLRLIYFSYDVKMKEKGDIPEGYSVSREKKERFSLILESASTNQTSMYLCASRTSGRGDTQYFGPGTRLTVL.

The V and J genes are TRBV15 and TRBJ2-7; D unresolved. The CDR3 sequence is 14 residues long. Germline loops: CDR1 LNHNV, CDR2 YYDKDF (reference sequence). Trimming shortened V by 7 bases and J by 6 bases, and 19 bases separated the two germline ends. DNA for the CDR3: TGTGCCACCATAACCCGGAGACCACGCGGCGAGCAGTACTTC. The encoded protein is CATITRRPRGEQYF.

The rearrangement links TRBV25-1 to TRBJ1-1; 9 bases align to TRBD1. The CDR3 loop spans 17 amino acids. J gave up 3 bases and V 1 base, and 9 bases lay outside the gene matches. Looked up from germline, CDR1 is MGHDK and CDR2 is SYGVNS. The CDR3 coding sequence is TGTGCCAGCAGTGAATGGGACAGGGCAGGGTCGGACACTGAAGCTTTCTTT. This translates into CASSEWDRAGSDTEAFF.